In this sample, the clone carrying this T cell receptor (beta chain) turned up a few times. Its cognate antigen is unknown. Germline V CDR1 and CDR2: LGHDT, YNNKEL (reference sequence). Trimming cost V 0 bases and J 4 bases, with 10 bases left between them. CDR3 length equals 14 residues. TCRdb analysed the RT-PCR reads with MiXCR anew, one entry per CDR3 protein. The sample has 500,000 or so distinct CDR3 sequences, approximately 15% seen once; the top ten hold 2.5% to 3.5%. The sample is drawn from a study of response to subunit inactivated influenza vaccine. The study, taken as a whole, reports: There was a suggestion from the authors that each seasonal influenza vaccination recruits few new T cells.

The sequenced sample was CD4+ T cells sorted from PBMCs, obtained roughly 24 months after vaccination. The sequence was obtained from a man in his fifties or sixties who received an inactivated influenza vaccine. The chain combines TRBV3-1 with TRBJ2-7; D gene unclear. The CDR3 reads CASSQEQPAYEQYF. CDR3 in DNA: TGTGCCAGCAGCCAAGAACAGCCAGCTTACGAGCAGTACTTC.